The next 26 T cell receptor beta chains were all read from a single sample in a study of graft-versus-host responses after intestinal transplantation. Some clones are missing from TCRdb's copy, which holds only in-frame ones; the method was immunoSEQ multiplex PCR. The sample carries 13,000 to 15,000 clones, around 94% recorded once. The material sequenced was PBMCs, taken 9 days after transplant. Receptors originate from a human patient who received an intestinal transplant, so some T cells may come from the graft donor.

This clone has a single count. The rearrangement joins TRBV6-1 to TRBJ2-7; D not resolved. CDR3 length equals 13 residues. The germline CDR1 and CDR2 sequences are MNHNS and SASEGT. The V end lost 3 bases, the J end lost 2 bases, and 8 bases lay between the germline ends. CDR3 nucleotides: TGTGCCAGCAGTGAGGGGATCACCTACGAGCAGTACTTC. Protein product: CASSEGITYEQYF.

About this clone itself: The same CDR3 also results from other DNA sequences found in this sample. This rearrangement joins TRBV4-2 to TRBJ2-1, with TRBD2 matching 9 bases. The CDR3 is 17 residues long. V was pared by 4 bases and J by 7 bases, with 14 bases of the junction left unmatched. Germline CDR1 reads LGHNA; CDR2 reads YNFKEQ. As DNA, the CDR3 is TGTGCCAGCAGCCGATTGGGACTAGCAGGGATGGGTAATGAGCAGTTCTTC. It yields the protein CASSRLGLAGMGNEQFF.

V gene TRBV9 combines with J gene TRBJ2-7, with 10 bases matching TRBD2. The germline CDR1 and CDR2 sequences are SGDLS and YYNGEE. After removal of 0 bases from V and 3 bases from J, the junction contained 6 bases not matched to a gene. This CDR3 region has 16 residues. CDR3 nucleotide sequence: TGTGCCAGCAGCGTAGGGGCTAGCGGGAGTATCTACGAGCAGTACTTC. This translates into CASSVGASGSIYEQYF.

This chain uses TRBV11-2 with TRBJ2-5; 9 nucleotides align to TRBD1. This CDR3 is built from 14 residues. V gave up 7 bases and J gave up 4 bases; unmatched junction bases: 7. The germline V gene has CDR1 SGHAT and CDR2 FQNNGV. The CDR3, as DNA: TGTGCCAGCAAACAGGGGGCGGATCGAGAGACCCAGTACTTC. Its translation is CASKQGADRETQYF. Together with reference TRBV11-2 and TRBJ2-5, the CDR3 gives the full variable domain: EAGVAQSPRYKIIEKRQSVAFWCNPISGHATLYWYQQILGQGPKLLIQFQNNGVVDDSQLPKDRFSAERLKGVDSTLKIQPAKLEDSAVYLCASKQGADRETQYFGPGTRLLVL.

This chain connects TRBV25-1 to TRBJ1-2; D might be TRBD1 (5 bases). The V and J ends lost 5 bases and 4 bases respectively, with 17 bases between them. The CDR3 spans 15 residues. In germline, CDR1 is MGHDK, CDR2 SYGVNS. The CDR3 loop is CASSQTLQAAYGYTF. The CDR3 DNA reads TGTGCCAGCAGTCAGACTCTACAGGCAGCCTATGGCTACACCTTC.

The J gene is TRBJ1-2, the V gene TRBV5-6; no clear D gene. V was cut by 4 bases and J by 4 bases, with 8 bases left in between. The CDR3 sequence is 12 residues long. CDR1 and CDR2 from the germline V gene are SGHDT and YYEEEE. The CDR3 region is CASSLGPYGYTF. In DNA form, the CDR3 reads TGTGCCAGCAGCCTAGGGCCCTATGGCTACACCTTC. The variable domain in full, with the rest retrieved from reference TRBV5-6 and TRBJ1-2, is DAGVTQSPTHLIKTRGQQVTLRCSPKSGHDTVSWYQQALGQGPQFIFQYYEEEERQRGNFPDRFSGHQFPNYSSELNVNALLLGDSALYLCASSLGPYGYTFGSGTRLTVV.

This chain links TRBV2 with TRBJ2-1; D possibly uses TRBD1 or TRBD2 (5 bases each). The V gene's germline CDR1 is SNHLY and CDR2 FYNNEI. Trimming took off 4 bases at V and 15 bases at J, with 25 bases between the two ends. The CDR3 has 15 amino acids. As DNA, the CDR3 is TGTGCCAGCAGTGGACGGGCTAGCAGGGATTTCGGAAGGTTCTTC. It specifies CASSGRASRDFGRFF.

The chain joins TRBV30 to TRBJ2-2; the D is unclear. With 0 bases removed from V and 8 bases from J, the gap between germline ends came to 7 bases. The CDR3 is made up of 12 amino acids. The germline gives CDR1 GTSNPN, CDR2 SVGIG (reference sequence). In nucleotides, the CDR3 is TGTGCCTGGAGTGTACTTAGTGGGGAGCTGTTTTTT. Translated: CAWSVLSGELFF.

Here the CDR3 DNA reads TGCAGCGTTGAACTAGCGGTCTACAATGAGCAGTTCTTC. Its protein is CSVELAVYNEQFF. The rearrangement links TRBV29-1 to TRBJ2-1; TRBD2 aligns across 7 bases. Germline assignment: CDR1 SQVTM and CDR2 ANQGSEA. The CDR3 spans 13 residues. The V segment lost 2 bases and the J segment 3 bases; nucleotides outside the gene matches: 1.

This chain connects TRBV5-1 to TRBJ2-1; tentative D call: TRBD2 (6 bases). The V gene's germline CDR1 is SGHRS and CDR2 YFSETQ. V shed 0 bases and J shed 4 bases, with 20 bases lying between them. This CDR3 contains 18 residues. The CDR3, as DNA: TGCGCCAGCAGCTTGGATCCCCCTCTAGCGCACGATTACAATGAGCAGTTCTTC. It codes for CASSLDPPLAHDYNEQFF.

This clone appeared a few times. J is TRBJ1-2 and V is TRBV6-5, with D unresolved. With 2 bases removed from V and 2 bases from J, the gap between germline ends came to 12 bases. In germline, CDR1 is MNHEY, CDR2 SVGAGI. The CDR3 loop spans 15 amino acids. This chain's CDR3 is CASSYRNVGNYGYTF. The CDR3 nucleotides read TGTGCCAGCAGTTACCGGAACGTAGGGAACTATGGCTACACCTTC.

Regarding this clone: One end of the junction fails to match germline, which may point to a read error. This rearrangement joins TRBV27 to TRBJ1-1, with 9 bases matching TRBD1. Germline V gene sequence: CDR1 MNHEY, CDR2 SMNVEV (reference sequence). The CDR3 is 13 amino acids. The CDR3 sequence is CASRSLLGDRVFF. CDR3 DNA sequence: TGTGCCAGCAGATCGCTTCTTGGGGACAGGGTATTTTTT.

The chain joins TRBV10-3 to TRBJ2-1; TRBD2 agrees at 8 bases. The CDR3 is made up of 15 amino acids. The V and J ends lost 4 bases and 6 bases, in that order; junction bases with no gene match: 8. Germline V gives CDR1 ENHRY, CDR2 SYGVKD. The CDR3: CAISVGVAGFNEQFF. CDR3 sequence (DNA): TGTGCCATCAGTGTAGGAGTAGCGGGATTCAATGAGCAGTTCTTC.

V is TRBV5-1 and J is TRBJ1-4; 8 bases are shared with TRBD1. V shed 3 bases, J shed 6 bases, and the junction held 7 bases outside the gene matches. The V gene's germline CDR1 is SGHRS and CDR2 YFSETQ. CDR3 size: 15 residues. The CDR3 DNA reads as TGCGCCAGCAGCTGGACCCCAGGGGGCGATGAAAAACTGTTTTTT. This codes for CASSWTPGGDEKLFF.

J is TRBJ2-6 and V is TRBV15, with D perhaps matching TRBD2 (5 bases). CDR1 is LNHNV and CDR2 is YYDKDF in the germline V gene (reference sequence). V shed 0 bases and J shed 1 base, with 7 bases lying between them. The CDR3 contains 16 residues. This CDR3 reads CATSRDRTSGANVLTF. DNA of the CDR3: TGTGCCACCAGCAGAGATAGGACTTCTGGGGCCAACGTCCTGACTTTC.

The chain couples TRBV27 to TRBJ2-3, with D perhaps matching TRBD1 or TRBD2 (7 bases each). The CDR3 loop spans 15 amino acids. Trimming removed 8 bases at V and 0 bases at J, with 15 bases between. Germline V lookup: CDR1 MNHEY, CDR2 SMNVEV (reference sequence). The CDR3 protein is CASGGVGGSTDTQYF. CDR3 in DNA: TGTGCCAGCGGGGGGGTAGGGGGCAGCACAGATACGCAGTATTTT.

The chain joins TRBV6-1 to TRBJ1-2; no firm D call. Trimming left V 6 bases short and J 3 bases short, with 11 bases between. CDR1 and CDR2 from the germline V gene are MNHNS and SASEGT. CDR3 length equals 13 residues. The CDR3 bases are TGTGCCAGCAGCCTGACTGCCCACTATGGCTACACCTTC. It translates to CASSLTAHYGYTF.

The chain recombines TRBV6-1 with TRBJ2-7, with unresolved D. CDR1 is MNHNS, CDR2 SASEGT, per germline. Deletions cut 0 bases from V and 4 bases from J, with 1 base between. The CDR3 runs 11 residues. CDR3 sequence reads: CASSEAYEQYF. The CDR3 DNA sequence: TGTGCCAGCAGTGAAGCATACGAGCAGTACTTC.

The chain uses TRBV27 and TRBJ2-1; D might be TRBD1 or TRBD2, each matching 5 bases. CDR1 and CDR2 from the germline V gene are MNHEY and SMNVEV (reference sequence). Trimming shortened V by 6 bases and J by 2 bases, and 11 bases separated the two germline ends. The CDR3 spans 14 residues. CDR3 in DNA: TGTGCCAGCAGCCCCCGGGACGCCTACAATGAGCAGTTCTTC. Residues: CASSPRDAYNEQFF.

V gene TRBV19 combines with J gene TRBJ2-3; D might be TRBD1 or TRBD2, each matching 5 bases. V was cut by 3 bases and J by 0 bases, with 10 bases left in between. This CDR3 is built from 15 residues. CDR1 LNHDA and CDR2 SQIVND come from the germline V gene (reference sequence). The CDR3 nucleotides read TGTGCCAGTAGTATTGGGACCATTAGCACAGATACGCAGTATTTT. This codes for CASSIGTISTDTQYF.

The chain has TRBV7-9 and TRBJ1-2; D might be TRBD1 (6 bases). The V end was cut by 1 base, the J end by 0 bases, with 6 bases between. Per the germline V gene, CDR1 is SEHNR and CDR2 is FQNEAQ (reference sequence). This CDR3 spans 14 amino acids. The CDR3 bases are TGTGCCAGCAGCTTAGAGGGGGCTAACTATGGCTACACCTTC. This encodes CASSLEGANYGYTF.

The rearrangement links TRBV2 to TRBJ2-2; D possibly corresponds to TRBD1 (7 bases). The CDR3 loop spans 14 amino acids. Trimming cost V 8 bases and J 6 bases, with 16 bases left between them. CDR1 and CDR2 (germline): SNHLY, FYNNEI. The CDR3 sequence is CASLQGRIPGELFF. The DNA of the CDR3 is TGTGCCAGCCTACAGGGGAGGATTCCCGGGGAGCTGTTTTTT.

CDR3 in amino acids: CSAHPGTGELFF. In nucleotides, the CDR3 is TGCAGCGCTCACCCGGGGACCGGGGAGCTGTTTTTT. This chain links TRBV29-1 with TRBJ2-2, with D possibly TRBD2 on 5 matching bases. V was clipped by 7 bases and J by 5 bases, with 11 bases between them. The CDR3 extends over 12 amino acids. The germline CDR1 and CDR2 sequences are SQVTM and ANQGSEA.

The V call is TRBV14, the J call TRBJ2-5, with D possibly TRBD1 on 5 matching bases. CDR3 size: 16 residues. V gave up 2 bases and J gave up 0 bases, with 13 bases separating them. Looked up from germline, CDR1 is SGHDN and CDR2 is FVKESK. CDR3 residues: CASSQRQSGNQETQYF. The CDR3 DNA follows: TGTGCCAGCAGCCAAAGACAGTCTGGAAACCAAGAGACCCAGTACTTC.

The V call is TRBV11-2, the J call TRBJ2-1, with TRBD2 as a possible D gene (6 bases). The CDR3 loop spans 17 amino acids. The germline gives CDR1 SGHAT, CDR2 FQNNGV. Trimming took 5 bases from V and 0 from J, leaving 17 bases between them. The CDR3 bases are TGTGCCAGCAGCCTACCTCTAGCGAATCCCTCCTACAATGAGCAGTTCTTC. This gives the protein CASSLPLANPSYNEQFF.

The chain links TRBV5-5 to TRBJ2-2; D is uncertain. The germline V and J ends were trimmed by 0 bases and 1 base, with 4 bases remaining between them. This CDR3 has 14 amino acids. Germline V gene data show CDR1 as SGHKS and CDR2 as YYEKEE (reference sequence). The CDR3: CASSLGQNTGELFF. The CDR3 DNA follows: TGTGCCAGCAGCTTGGGACAGAACACCGGGGAGCTGTTTTTT.